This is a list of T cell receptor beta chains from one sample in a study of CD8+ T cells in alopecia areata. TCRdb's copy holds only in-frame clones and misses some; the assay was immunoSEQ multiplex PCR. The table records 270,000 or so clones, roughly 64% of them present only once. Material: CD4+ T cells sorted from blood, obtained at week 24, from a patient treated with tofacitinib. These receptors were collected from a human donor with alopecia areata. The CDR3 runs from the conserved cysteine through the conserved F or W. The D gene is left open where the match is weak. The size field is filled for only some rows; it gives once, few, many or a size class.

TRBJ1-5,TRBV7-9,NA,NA,CASSSGRRNQPQHF,TGTGCCAGCAGCTCCGGACGGCGGAATCAGCCCCAGCATTTT
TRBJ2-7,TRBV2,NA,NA,CASSTGAGEQYF,TGTGCCAGCAGTACCGGGGCCGGCGAGCAGTACTTC
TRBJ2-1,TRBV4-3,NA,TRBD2,CASTRSGLADNEQFF,TGCGCCAGCACCCGGTCCGGACTAGCGGACAATGAGCAGTTCTTC
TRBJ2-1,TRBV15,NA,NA,CATSRVYEDEQFF,TGTGCCACCAGCAGAGTATATGAGGATGAGCAGTTCTTC
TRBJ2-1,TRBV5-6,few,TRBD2,CASSQTSGASYNEQFF,TGTGCCAGCAGTCAGACTAGCGGGGCCTCCTACAATGAGCAGTTCTTC
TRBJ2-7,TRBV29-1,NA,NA,CSVEDLHEQYF,TGCAGCGTTGAAGATCTTCACGAGCAGTACTTC
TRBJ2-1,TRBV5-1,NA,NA,CASSLGVPSSSYNEQFF,TGCGCCAGCAGCTTGGGAGTACCGTCGAGCTCCTACAATGAGCAGTTCTTC
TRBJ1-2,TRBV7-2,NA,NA,CASSLRSYGYTF,TGTGCCAGCAGCCTCCGGAGCTATGGCTACACCTTC
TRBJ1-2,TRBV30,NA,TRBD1,CAWSGQGIGYGYTF,TGTGCCTGGAGTGGACAGGGTATCGGCTATGGCTACACCTTC
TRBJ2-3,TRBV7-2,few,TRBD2,CASSLDLAGGLANTQYF,TGTGCCAGCAGCTTAGATCTCGCGGGGGGGCTGGCGAATACGCAGTATTTT
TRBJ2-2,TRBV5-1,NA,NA,CASSLMPSNTGELFF,TGCGCCAGCAGCTTAATGCCATCGAACACCGGGGAGCTGTTTTTT
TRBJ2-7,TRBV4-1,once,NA,CASSQTGRSYEQYF,TGCGCCAGCAGCCAAACGGGACGCTCCTACGAGCAGTACTTC
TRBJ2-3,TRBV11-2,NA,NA,CASSLRGMGDTQYF,TGTGCCAGCAGCTTACGCGGGATGGGAGATACGCAGTATTTT
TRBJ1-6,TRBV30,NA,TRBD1,CAWSGDRGLLGHF,TGTGCCTGGAGTGGGGACAGGGGACTCCTCGGTCACTTT
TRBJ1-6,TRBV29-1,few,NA,CSAGEGRPRGSYNSPLHF,TGCAGCGCCGGAGAGGGGCGACCTCGTGGCTCCTATAATTCACCCCTCCACTTT
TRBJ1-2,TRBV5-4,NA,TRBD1,CASSPLRTGGAKNYGYTF,TGTGCCAGCAGCCCTCTGAGGACAGGGGGCGCGAAGAACTATGGCTACACCTTC
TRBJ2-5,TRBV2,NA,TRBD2,CASRGLAGAGTQYF,TGTGCCAGCAGGGGACTAGCGGGGGCGGGGACCCAGTACTTC
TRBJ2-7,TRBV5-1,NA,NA,CASTSTGQGSYEQYF,TGCGCCAGCACGTCTACAGGGCAAGGATCCTACGAGCAGTACTTC
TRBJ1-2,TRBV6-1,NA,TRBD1,CASSETTGLYGYTF,TGTGCCAGCAGTGAGACGACAGGGCTATATGGCTACACCTTC
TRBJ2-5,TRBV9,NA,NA,CASSVESRGETQYF,TGTGCCAGCAGCGTAGAATCTAGAGGGGAGACCCAGTACTTC
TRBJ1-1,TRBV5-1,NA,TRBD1,CASSRDSLMNTEAFF,TGCGCCAGCAGCCGGGACAGTCTCATGAACACTGAAGCTTTCTTT
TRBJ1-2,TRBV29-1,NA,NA,CSLGGNLGYTF,TGCAGCCTCGGTGGGAACCTTGGCTACACCTTC
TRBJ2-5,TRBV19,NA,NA,CATGQLGGETQYF,TGTGCCACCGGACAGCTCGGAGGGGAGACCCAGTACTTC
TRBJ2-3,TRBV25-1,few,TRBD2,CASRRAGDSDTQYF,TGTGCCAGCAGACGAGCGGGGGATTCAGATACGCAGTATTTT
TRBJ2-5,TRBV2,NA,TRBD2,CASTLERSGGETQYF,TGTGCCAGCACCCTCGAGAGAAGCGGGGGTGAGACCCAGTACTTC
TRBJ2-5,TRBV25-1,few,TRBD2,CASSASSGGGETQYF,TGTGCCAGCAGTGCCTCTAGCGGGGGGGGAGAGACCCAGTACTTC
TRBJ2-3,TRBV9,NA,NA,CASNKGARTSTDTQYF,TGTGCCAGCAACAAAGGGGCTCGAACTAGCACAGATACGCAGTATTTT
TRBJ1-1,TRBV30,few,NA,CAWRAPGGTEAFF,TGTGCCTGGAGGGCCCCAGGAGGAACTGAAGCTTTCTTT
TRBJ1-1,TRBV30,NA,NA,CAWSPGITEAFF,TGTGCCTGGAGCCCCGGGATCACTGAAGCTTTCTTT
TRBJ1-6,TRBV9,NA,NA,CASSVGQGDSPLHF,TGTGCCAGCAGCGTAGGCCAGGGAGATTCACCCCTCCACTTT
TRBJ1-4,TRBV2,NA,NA,CASGPTGTANEKLFF,TGTGCCAGCGGCCCTACAGGGACGGCTAATGAAAAACTGTTTTTT
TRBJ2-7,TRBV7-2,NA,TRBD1,CASTDRTGSSEQYF,TGTGCCAGCACCGACAGGACAGGGTCGAGCGAGCAGTACTTC
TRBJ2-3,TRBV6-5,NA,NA,CASSYSGERQYF,TGTGCCAGCAGTTACTCAGGGGAGCGGCAGTATTTT
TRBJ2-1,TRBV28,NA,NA,CASKTRAYNEQFF,TGTGCCAGCAAGACTAGGGCTTACAATGAGCAGTTCTTC
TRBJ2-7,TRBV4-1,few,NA,CASSQDPSVGLPTYEQYF,TGCGCCAGCAGCCAAGATCCCTCCGTGGGACTTCCCACCTACGAGCAGTACTTC
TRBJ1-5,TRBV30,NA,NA,CAWSVGNGGQPQHF,TGTGCCTGGAGTGTCGGGAACGGCGGTCAGCCCCAGCATTTT
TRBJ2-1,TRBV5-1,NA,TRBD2,CASSWEGPTSGGEQFF,TGCGCCAGCAGCTGGGAGGGACCCACCTCGGGGGGTGAGCAGTTCTTC
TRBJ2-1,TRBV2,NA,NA,CASRSGQHNEQFF,TGTGCCAGCAGGAGTGGACAGCACAATGAGCAGTTCTTC
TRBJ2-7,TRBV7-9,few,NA,CASSLVRSYEQYF,TGTGCCAGCAGCTTAGTCCGAAGCTACGAGCAGTACTTC
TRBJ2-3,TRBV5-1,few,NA,CASSAGFSTDTQYF,TGCGCCAGCAGTGCGGGTTTTAGCACAGATACGCAGTATTTT
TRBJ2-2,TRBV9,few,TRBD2,CASMALAGTGELFF,TGTGCCAGCATGGCTCTAGCGGGGACCGGGGAGCTGTTTTTT
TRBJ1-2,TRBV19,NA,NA,CASSPDRADGYTF,TGTGCCAGTTCCCCGGATAGGGCGGATGGCTACACCTTC
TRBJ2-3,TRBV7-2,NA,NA,CASSRRTGTDTQYF,TGTGCCAGCAGCCGGCGGACAGGCACAGATACGCAGTATTTT
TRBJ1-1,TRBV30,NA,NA,CAWDQNWAEAFF,TGTGCCTGGGATCAGAACTGGGCTGAAGCTTTCTTT
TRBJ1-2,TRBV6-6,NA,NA,CASSTQGYGYTF,TGTGCCAGCAGTACACAGGGATATGGCTACACCTTC
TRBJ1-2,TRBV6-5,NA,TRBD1,CASSLGTGGGFYGYTF,TGTGCCAGCAGTTTAGGTACAGGGGGCGGATTCTATGGCTACACCTTC
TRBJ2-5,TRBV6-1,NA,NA,CATSDPRGPYQETQYF,TGTGCCACCAGTGACCCGCGGGGGCCCTACCAAGAGACCCAGTACTTC
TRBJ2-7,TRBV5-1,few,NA,CASSLEVGGPYEQYF,TGCGCCAGCAGCTTGGAGGTGGGAGGCCCATACGAGCAGTACTTC
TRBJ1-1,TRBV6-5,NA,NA,CASRMSEGVNTEAFF,TGTGCCAGCAGGATGAGCGAGGGGGTGAACACTGAAGCTTTCTTT
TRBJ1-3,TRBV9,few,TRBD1,CASSPQDRANGNTIYF,TGTGCCAGCAGCCCACAGGACAGGGCAAATGGAAACACCATATATTTT
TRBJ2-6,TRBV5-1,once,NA,CASSINRVSGANVLTF,TGCGCCAGCAGCATAAACAGGGTCTCTGGGGCCAACGTCCTGACTTTC
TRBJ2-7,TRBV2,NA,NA,CASRQTSSGEQYF,TGTGCCAGCAGGCAGACTAGTTCGGGCGAGCAGTACTTC
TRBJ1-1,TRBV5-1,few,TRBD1,CASSLRRGQGNTEAFF,TGCGCCAGCAGCTTGAGGAGGGGGCAGGGGAACACTGAAGCTTTCTTT
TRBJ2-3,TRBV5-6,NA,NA,CASSARATRVTDTQYF,TGTGCCAGCAGCGCCAGGGCCACCAGGGTGACAGATACGCAGTATTTT
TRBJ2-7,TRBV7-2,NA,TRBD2,CASSSTGLAGQEQYF,TGTGCCAGCAGCTCTACGGGACTAGCGGGGCAAGAGCAGTACTTC